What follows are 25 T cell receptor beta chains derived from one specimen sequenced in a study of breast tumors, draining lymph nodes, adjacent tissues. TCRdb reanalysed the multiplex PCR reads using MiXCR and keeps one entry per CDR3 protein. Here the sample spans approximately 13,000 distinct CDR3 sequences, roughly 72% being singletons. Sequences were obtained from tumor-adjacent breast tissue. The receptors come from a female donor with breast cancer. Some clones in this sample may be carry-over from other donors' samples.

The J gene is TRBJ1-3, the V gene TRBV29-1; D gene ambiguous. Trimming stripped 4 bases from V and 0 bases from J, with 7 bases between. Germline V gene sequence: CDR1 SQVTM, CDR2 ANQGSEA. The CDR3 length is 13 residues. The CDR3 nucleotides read TGCAGCGTTGGTGATTTCTCTGGAAACACCATATATTTT. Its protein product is CSVGDFSGNTIYF.

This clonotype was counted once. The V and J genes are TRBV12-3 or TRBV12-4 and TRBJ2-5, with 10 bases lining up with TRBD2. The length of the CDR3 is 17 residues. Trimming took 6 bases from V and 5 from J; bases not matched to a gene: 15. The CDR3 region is CASSPRGLAVPGETQYF. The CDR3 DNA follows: TGTGCCAGCAGCCCTAGAGGACTAGCGGTCCCGGGGGAGACCCAGTACTTC.

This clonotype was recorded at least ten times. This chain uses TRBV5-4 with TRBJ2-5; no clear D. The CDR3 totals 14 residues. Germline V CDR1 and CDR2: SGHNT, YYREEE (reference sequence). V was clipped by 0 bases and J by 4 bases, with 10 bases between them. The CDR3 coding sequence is TGTGCCAGCAGCTTGGAGGCAGGCGGAGAGACCCAGTACTTC. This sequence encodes CASSLEAGGETQYF. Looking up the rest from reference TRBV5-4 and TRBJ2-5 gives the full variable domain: ETGVTQSPTHLIKTRGQQVTLRCSSQSGHNTVSWYQQALGQGPQFIFQYYREEENGRGNFPPRFSGLQFPNYSSELNVNALELDDSALYLCASSLEAGGETQYFGPGTRLLVL.

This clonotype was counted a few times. CDR3 bases: TGTGCCTCCCAAGGACTAGCGGGTGTACTGTACTTC. Protein sequence: CASQGLAGVLYF. V gene TRBV12-3 or TRBV12-4 combines with J gene TRBJ2-7; 11 bases are shared with TRBD2. V shed 11 bases, J shed 12 bases, and the junction held 12 bases outside the gene matches. The CDR3 consists of 12 residues.

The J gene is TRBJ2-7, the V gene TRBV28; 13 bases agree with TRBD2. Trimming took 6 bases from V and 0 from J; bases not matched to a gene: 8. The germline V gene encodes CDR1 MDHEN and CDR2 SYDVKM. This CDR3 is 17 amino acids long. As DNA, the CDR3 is TGTGCCAGCAGCACCGGACTAGCGGGAGCCTACTCCTACGAGCAGTACTTC. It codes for CASSTGLAGAYSYEQYF.

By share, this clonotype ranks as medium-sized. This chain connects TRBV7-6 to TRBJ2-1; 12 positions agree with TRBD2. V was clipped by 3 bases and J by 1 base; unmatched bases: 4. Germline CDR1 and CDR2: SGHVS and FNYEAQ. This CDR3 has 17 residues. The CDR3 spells CASSLTSGRGSYNEQFF. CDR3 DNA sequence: TGTGCCAGCAGCTTGACTAGCGGGAGAGGGTCCTACAATGAGCAGTTCTTC.

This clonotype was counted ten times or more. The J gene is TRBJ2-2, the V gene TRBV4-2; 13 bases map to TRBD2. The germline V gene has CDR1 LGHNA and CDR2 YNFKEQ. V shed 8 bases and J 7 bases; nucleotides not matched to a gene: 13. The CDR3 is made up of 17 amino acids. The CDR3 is CASGTSTSGRGGGELFF. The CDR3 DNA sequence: TGTGCCAGCGGGACATCCACTAGCGGGAGGGGGGGCGGGGAGCTGTTTTTT.

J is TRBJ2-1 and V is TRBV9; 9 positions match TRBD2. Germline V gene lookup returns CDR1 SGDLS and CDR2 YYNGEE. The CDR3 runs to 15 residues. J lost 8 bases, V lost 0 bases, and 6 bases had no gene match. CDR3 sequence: CASSVGSGRLHEQFF. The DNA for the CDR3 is TGTGCCAGCAGCGTAGGAAGCGGGAGGCTTCATGAGCAGTTCTTC.

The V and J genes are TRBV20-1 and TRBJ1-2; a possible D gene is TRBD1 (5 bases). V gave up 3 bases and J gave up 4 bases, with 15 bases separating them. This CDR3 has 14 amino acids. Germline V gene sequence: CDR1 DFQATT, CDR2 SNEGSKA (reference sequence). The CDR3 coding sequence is TGCAGTGCTAGGGTGTTTGGGGGAAGCTATGGCTACACCTTC. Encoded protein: CSARVFGGSYGYTF.

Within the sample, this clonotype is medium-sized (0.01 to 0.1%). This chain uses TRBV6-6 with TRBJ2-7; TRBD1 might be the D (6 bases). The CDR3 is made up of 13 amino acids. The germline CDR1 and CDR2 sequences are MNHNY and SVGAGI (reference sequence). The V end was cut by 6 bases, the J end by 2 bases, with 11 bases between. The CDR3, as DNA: TGTGCCAGCAGACAGGGAACTACCTACGAGCAGTACTTC. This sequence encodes CASRQGTTYEQYF.

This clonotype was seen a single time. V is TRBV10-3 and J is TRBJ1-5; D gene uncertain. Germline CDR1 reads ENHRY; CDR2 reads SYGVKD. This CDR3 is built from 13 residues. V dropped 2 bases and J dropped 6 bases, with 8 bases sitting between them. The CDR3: CAISEGPGQPQHF. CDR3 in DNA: TGTGCCATCAGTGAGGGGCCTGGTCAGCCCCAGCATTTT.

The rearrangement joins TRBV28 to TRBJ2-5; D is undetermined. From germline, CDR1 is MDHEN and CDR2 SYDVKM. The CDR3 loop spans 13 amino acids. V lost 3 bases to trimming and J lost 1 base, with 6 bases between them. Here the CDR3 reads CASSFQLQETQYF. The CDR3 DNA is TGTGCCAGCAGTTTTCAGCTCCAAGAGACCCAGTACTTC.

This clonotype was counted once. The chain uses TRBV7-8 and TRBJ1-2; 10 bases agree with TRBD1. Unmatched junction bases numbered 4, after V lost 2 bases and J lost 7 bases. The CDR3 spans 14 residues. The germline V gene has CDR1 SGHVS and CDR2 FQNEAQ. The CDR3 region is CASSLLGTGVGYTF. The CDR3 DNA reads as TGTGCCAGCAGCTTACTTGGGACAGGGGTTGGCTACACCTTC.

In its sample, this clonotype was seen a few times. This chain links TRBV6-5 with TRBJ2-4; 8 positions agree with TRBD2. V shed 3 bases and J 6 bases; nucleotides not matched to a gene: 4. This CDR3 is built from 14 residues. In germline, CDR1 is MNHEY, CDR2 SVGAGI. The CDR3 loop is CASSYTGTRNIQYF. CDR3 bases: TGTGCCAGCAGTTATACCGGGACTAGAAACATTCAGTACTTC.

The CDR3 DNA sequence: TGTGCCAGCAGTGGGACAGGGGGCTATGGCTACACCTTC. Protein: CASSGTGGYGYTF. The chain employs TRBV6-5 and TRBJ1-2, with 11 bases that match TRBD1. The CDR3 length is 13 residues. V gave up 5 bases and J gave up 4 bases; unmatched junction bases: 0. Germline CDR1 and CDR2: MNHEY and SVGAGI.

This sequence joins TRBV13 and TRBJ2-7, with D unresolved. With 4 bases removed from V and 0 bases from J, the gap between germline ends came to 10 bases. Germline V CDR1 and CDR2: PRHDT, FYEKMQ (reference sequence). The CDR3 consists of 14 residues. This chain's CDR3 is CASSSHSSSYEQYV. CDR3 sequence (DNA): TGTGCCAGCAGCTCCCATTCGAGCTCCTACGAGCAGTACGTC.

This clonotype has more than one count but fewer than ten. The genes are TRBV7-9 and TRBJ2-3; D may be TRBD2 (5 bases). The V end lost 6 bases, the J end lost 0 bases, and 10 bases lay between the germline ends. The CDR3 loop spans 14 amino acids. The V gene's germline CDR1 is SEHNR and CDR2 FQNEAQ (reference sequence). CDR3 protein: CASRDWSSTDTQYF. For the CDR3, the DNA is TGTGCCAGCAGGGACTGGTCAAGCACAGATACGCAGTATTTT.

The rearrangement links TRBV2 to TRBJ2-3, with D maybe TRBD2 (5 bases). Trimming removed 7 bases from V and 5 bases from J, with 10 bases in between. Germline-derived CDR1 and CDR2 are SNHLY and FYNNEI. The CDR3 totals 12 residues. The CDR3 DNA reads TGTGCCAGCACCCTAGGACTAGATACGCAGTATTTT. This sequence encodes CASTLGLDTQYF.

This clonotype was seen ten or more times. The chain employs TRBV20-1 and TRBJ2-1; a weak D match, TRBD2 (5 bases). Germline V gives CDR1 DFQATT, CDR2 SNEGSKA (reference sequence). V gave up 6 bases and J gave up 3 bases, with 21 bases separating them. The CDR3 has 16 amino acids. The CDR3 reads CSANPTRAVYYNEQFF. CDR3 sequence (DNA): TGCAGTGCCAACCCTACTAGAGCGGTTTACTACAATGAGCAGTTCTTC.

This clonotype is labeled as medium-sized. In DNA form, the CDR3 reads TGTGCCACCAGTGATGCCACCGGGACAGGGAACAATGAGCAGTTCTTC. Amino acid sequence: CATSDATGTGNNEQFF. This chain joins TRBV24-1 and TRBJ2-1; 9 positions agree with TRBD1. With 3 bases clipped from V and 5 bases from J, the junction kept 7 bases outside the gene matches. The CDR3 consists of 16 residues. Germline V CDR1 and CDR2: KGHDR, SFDVKD.

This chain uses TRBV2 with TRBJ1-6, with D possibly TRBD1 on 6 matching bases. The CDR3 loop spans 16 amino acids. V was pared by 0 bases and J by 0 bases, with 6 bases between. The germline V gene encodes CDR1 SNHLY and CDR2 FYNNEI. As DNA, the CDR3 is TGTGCCAGCAGTGAAGCGGACAGCTCCTATAATTCACCCCTCCACTTT. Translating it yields CASSEADSSYNSPLHF.

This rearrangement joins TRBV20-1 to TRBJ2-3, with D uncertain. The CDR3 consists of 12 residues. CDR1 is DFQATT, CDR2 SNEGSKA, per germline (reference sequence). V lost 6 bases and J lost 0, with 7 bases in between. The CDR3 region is CSAISSTDTQYF. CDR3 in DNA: TGCAGTGCAATTTCTAGCACAGATACGCAGTATTTT.

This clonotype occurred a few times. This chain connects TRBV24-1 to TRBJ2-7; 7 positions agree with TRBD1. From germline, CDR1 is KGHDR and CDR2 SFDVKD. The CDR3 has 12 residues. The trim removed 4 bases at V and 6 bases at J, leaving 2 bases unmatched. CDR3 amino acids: CATSDAGGEQYF. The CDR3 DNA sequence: TGTGCCACCAGTGACGCAGGGGGCGAGCAGTACTTC.

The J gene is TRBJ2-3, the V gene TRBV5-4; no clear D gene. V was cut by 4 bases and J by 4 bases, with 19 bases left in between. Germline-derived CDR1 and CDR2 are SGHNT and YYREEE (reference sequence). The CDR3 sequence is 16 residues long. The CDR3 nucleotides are TGTGCCAGCAGCGTGATACCGGGCCGACCCCCAGATACGCAGTATTTT. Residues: CASSVIPGRPPDTQYF.

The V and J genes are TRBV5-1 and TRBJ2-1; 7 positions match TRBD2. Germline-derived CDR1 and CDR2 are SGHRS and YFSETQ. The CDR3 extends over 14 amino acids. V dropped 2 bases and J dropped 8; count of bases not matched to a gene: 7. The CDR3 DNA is TGCGCCAGCAGCTTCGAGGCGGGGAGGGATGAGCAGTTCTTC. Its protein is CASSFEAGRDEQFF.